The clone carrying this T cell receptor beta chain turned up a few times. Its matching antigen is unknown. The data belong to a study of T-cell memory formation after mild COVID-19. Study-wide background: Largely, the TCR clusters proved donor specific.

Study results and caveats: Pre-infection memory already had some responding clones, implying cross-reactive memory joined. Contracting clones from day 15 to 85 showed balanced CD4/CD8; later expanders favored CD4+. CD4+ contracting clones were found mainly in CM and EM, and CD8+ ones in EMRA.

Germline V gene data show CDR1 as SGHVS and CDR2 as FQNEAQ. This CDR3 has 13 amino acids. V lost 3 bases to trimming and J lost 1 base, with 4 bases between them. Each CDR3 protein is one row after TCRdb ran MiXCR on the 5' RACE reads. The table records about 350,000 distinct CDR3 sequences, about an eighth of them present only once. The TCR was taken from a young man who had mild COVID-19 (a few samples of this study predate the infection). Cell type and time point are not known. This sequence joins TRBV7-8 and TRBJ2-1; D ambiguous. The sequenced sample consisted of PBMCs or a T cell subset sorted from them (not recorded which). The CDR3 DNA follows: TGTGCCAGCAGCTTCTTTTCCTACAATGAGCAGTTCTTC. This sequence encodes CASSFFSYNEQFF. Full variable domain (rest looked up from reference TRBV7-8 and TRBJ2-1): GAGVSQSPRYKVAKRGQDVALRCDPISGHVSLFWYQQALGQGPEFLTYFQNEAQLDKSGLPSDRFFAERPEGSVSTLKIQRTQQEDSAVYLCASSFFSYNEQFFGPGTRLTVL.